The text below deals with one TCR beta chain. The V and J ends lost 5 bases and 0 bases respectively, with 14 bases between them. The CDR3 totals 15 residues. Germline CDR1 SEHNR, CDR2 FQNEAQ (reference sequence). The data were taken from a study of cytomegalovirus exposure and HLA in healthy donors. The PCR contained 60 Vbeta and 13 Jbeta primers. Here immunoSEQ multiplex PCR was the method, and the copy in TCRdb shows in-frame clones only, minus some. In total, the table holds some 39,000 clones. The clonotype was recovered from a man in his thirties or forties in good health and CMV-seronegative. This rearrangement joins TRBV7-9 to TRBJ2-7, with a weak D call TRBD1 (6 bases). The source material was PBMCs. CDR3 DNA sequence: TGTGCCAGCAGCACAGACCGGGACACCTCCTACGAGCAGTACTTC. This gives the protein CASSTDRDTSYEQYF.